Listed here is a single TCR beta chain. Its antigen is currently not known. No quality values exist for individual bases; no much larger clone is one base distant. The immunoSEQ Assay, a bias-controlled multiplex PCR, was used to amplify TCRbeta CDR3 regions from genomic DNA. The study's processing was this. The number of nucleated cells in each sample was estimated from the amplification of reference gene primers within the assay. Sequence reads were collapsed and filtered to measure the absolute abundance of every unique TCRbeta CDR3 rearrangement. For each sample, productive Simpson clonality was calculated by taking the square root of Simpson's diversity index across productive rearrangements. TCRdb's version of the immuneACCESS table is confined to in-frame rearrangements and falls short of the full clone set. An unresolved V gene accounts for under half of the shortfall where checked; the remainder is of unknown origin. From that table come the V and J calls and clone size; the DNA was used to work out D and trimming. Across this sample there are around 140,000 clones, with almost 90% seen only once. The top ten clones comprise about 1.5% of the sample.

This specimen belongs to a study of blood T cell repertoires in COVID-19 (dated by TCRdb to the early 2020s). The study in broad terms: The collaborator samples originated in the United States, Italy and Spain and spanned the acute and convalescent phases of COVID-19. The repertoires were made available in a free public database intended to serve as a resource for research on the immune response to SARS-CoV-2. The sample metadata nearly always contained a de-identified subject ID, COVID-19 status, age in years and sex. Subjects who had been exposed to COVID-19, were actively infected with it, or had recovered from it provided the deeply sampled blood TCRbeta repertoires that made up the dataset. Where available, HLA class I and class II types were obtained from metadata supplied by the sample provider rather than from assay-based typing. The samples were drawn from the first 160 participants of the ongoing ImmuneRACE study and from some 1,300 subjects provided by 6 global collaborators. The material from the prospective study consisted of cDNA or gDNA derived from T cells, B-cell-depleted T cells, or PBMCs.

Whole blood was collected in K2EDTA tubes by collaborating institutions according to the institutions' own protocols. For TCRbeta analysis, collaborator samples were shipped as frozen whole blood, as isolated PBMCs, or as DNA extracted from either sample type. Beyond this particular receptor, the publication reports: The amount of clinical and demographic metadata varied by source and participant and was provided uncurated.

The CDR3, cysteine through phenylalanine, is 12 amino acids long. The sequence is cut down to CDR3 DNA, 36 bases in frame from base 1. Trimming costs V 5 bases and J 5 bases, and their ends lie 9 bases apart. Sequences SEHNR (CDR1) and FQNEAQ (CDR2) are obtained from the germline V gene (reference sequence). The TCR was taken from a woman aged 55-75 years with acute or convalescent COVID-19. Material: peripheral blood. The chain joins TRBV7-9 to TRBJ1-2; the D gene lacks a confident call. The nucleotide sequence is given as TGTGCCAGCAGCGGTAGCTCTTATGGCTACACCTTC. This is translated as CASSGSSYGYTF.